The present entry profiles one TCR beta chain with its context. The antigen remains undetermined. The authors divided CD4+ cells into CD45RA+ naive and CD45RA-negative memory subsets. These data come from a study of shared clonotypes between healthy human individuals. About the research overall: Plates per donor: three CD4 naive, three CD4 memory, two CD8 naive, one CD8 memory.

Findings of the study overall: Shared clonotypes: about 4.6% naive CD4, around 3.5% naive CD8, less than 2.5% memory CD4, about 0.41% memory CD8. What naive subsets generally showed was a larger estimated richness than memory subsets showed.

Profiling relied on immunoSEQ multiplex PCR, and the TCRdb table lists in-frame clones only, not all of them. This sample has roughly 2.5 million clones, with approximately 94% found just once. The CDR3 is 15 residues long. V was shortened by 1 base and J by 8 bases, with 17 bases between the two germline ends. Germline V gives CDR1 SGHTA, CDR2 FQGNSA. The sample was naive CD4+ T cells sorted from blood. Subset denoted: CD45RA+ positively selected. V gene TRBV7-2 combines with J gene TRBJ1-2; D not certain. The clonotype originates from a man in his late teens or twenties in good health. This CDR3 is CASSLVGPGAGGYTF. The CDR3 DNA sequence: TGTGCCAGCAGCTTAGTAGGCCCCGGAGCAGGAGGCTACACCTTC.